The next 8 T cell receptor beta chains were all read from a single sample in a study of cytomegalovirus exposure and HLA in healthy donors. Amplification used 60 Vbeta primers and 13 Jbeta primers. Sequenced by immunoSEQ multiplex PCR; TCRdb stores in-frame clones only, minus some. In the table there are 200,000 to 250,000 clones, about 75% of which are singletons. The sequenced sample consisted of PBMCs. These TCRs come from a man aged 18-30 years in good health and CMV-seronegative.

This rearrangement joins TRBV2 to TRBJ1-1, with D unclear. The CDR3 sequence is 14 residues long. Germline-derived CDR1 and CDR2 are SNHLY and FYNNEI. V was cut by 2 bases and J by 1 base, with 8 bases left in between. The CDR3 DNA follows: TGTGCCAGCAGTGAAAGCCGGGGGAACACTGAAGCTTTCTTT. This gives the protein CASSESRGNTEAFF.

The chain uses TRBV14 and TRBJ1-1; possibly TRBD1 for D (5 bases). Trimming shortened V by 1 base and J by 5 bases, and 14 bases separated the two germline ends. The germline V gene encodes CDR1 SGHDN and CDR2 FVKESK. The CDR3 is 15 amino acids. CDR3: CASSQGAGWITEAFF. In DNA form, the CDR3 reads TGTGCCAGCAGCCAAGGAGCAGGGTGGATTACTGAAGCTTTCTTT. Combining the CDR3 with reference TRBV14 and TRBJ1-1 gives the whole variable domain EAGVTQFPSHSVIEKGQTVTLRCDPISGHDNLYWYRRVMGKEIKFLLHFVKESKQDESGMPNNRFLAERTGGTYSTLKVQPAELEDSGVYFCASSQGAGWITEAFFGQGTRLTVV.

The CDR3 bases are TGTGCCAGCAGCTTAGCGAGGGCTAGCGGGAGACCCAACTACGAGCAGTACTTC. Amino acids: CASSLARASGRPNYEQYF. The chain uses TRBV7-2 and TRBJ2-7; 10 bases align to TRBD2. The J segment lost 3 bases and the V segment lost 0 bases, leaving 11 bases of the junction unmatched. CDR3 size: 18 residues. Germline V gene sequence: CDR1 SGHTA, CDR2 FQGNSA. Variable domain in full (rest from reference TRBV7-2 and TRBJ2-7): GAGVSQSPSNKVTEKGKDVELRCDPISGHTALYWYRQSLGQGLEFLIYFQGNSAPDKSGLPSDRFSAERTGGSVSTLTIQRTQQEDSAVYLCASSLARASGRPNYEQYFGPGTRLTVT.

The rearrangement joins TRBV6-1 to TRBJ2-7, with TRBD2 as a possible D gene (5 bases). The V gene lost 2 bases and the J gene lost 3 bases, with 11 bases spanning the gap. In germline, CDR1 is MNHNS, CDR2 SASEGT. The CDR3 extends over 14 amino acids. CDR3 residues: CASSEFGVNYEQYF. CDR3 coding DNA: TGTGCCAGCAGTGAATTCGGGGTGAACTACGAGCAGTACTTC.

The chain joins TRBV7-8 to TRBJ1-1; no clear D gene. Germline CDR1 SGHVS, CDR2 FQNEAQ. The CDR3 has 14 amino acids. Trimming pared 4 bases from V and 5 bases from J, leaving 14 bases between. The CDR3 region has the DNA TGTGCCAGCAGCTGGATCACCCGCGGTACTGAAGCTTTCTTT. It encodes CASSWITRGTEAFF. The whole variable domain, remainder taken from reference TRBV7-8 and TRBJ1-1, is GAGVSQSPRYKVAKRGQDVALRCDPISGHVSLFWYQQALGQGPEFLTYFQNEAQLDKSGLPSDRFFAERPEGSVSTLKIQRTQQEDSAVYLCASSWITRGTEAFFGQGTRLTVV.

V and J are TRBV7-3 and TRBJ2-7; 8 bases map to TRBD1. There are 10 residues in the CDR3. Germline loops: CDR1 SGHTA, CDR2 FQGTGA. DNA for the CDR3: TGTACTGGACAGGGCGACGAGCAGTACTTC. Its protein product is CTGQGDEQYF. Based on the CDR3 plus reference TRBV7-3 and TRBJ2-7, the full variable domain is GAGVSQTPSNKVTEKGKYVELRCDPISGHTALYWYRQSLGQGPEFLIYFQGTGAADDSGLPNDRFFAVRPEGSVSTLKIQRTERGDSAVYLCTGQGDEQYFGPGTRLTVT.

The chain links TRBV27 to TRBJ2-1; 7 positions agree with TRBD1. This CDR3 is built from 14 residues. CDR1 and CDR2 from the germline V gene are MNHEY and SMNVEV (reference sequence). The junction had 9 bases not matched to a gene; V was cut back by 6 bases and J by 7 bases. The CDR3 coding sequence is TGTGCCAGCAGATTCCAGGGGGTGGATAATGAGCAGTTCTTC. The encoded protein is CASRFQGVDNEQFF.

This clone was picked up a small number of times. CDR3 loop: CASSLGGLTTGELFF. CDR3 in DNA: TGTGCCAGCAGCCTAGGGGGCCTTACCACCGGGGAGCTGTTTTTT. V gene TRBV6-4 combines with J gene TRBJ2-2; the match to TRBD1 covers 7 bases. J lost 4 bases, V lost 6 bases, and 8 bases had no gene match. The CDR3 has 15 residues. Germline CDR1 reads MRHNA; CDR2 reads SNTAGT.